These T cell receptor beta chains were read from a single sample in a study of T cell changes during pregnancy in multiple sclerosis. Measured with immunoSEQ multiplex PCR; TCRdb has only the in-frame clones, and not every one. In the table there are 85,000 to 100,000 clones, 80% to 95% of which are singletons. This specimen consisted of peripheral blood, obtained before pregnancy. Receptors originate from a female donor with multiple sclerosis, enrolled in a pregnancy study. Each CDR3 is given with its conserved first and last residue. The D gene is left open where the match is weak. Size tells how often a clone was seen (once, few, many) or the class of an expanded clone, and some rows leave it out.

TRBJ2-1,NA,TRBV10-3,NA,CAIRSTPAGEQFF,TGTGCCATCAGAAGCACCCCGGCGGGTGAGCAGTTCTTC
TRBJ1-2,NA,TRBV14,TRBD1,CASSQTPGTGIAYTF,TGTGCCAGCAGCCAAACCCCCGGGACAGGGATCGCCTACACCTTC
TRBJ1-5,NA,TRBV29-1,NA,CSVRAGSNQPQHF,TGCAGCGTACGAGCGGGATCCAATCAGCCCCAGCATTTT
TRBJ2-2,NA,TRBV7-3,NA,CASSLTRDTGELFF,TGTGCCAGCAGCTTAACTCGGGACACCGGGGAGCTGTTTTTT
TRBJ1-1,NA,TRBV5-4,TRBD1,CASSLEDRIKSENTEAFF,TGTGCCAGCAGCTTGGAGGACAGGATTAAATCGGAGAACACTGAAGCTTTCTTT
TRBJ2-7,NA,TRBV11-2,NA,CASSLDTSYEQYF,TGTGCCAGCAGCTTAGATACATCTTACGAGCAGTACTTC
TRBJ2-1,NA,TRBV28,NA,CASPAAGGSEQFF,TGTGCCAGTCCCGCGGCAGGGGGGAGTGAGCAGTTCTTC
TRBJ1-2,NA,TRBV19,NA,CASFGQGTGGYTF,TGTGCCAGTTTCGGGCAGGGGACGGGTGGCTACACCTTC
TRBJ2-2,NA,TRBV5-1,NA,CASSLLLSGKGELFF,TGCGCCAGCAGCTTATTACTTTCCGGGAAGGGGGAGCTGTTTTTT
TRBJ2-2,NA,TRBV6-5,TRBD1,CATKTGAGTGELFF,TGTGCCACAAAGACAGGGGCAGGCACCGGGGAGCTGTTTTTT
TRBJ2-2,NA,TRBV30,NA,CAWSPLGIAGTGELFF,TGTGCCTGGAGTCCACTCGGGATTGCGGGCACCGGGGAGCTGTTTTTT
TRBJ1-1,NA,TRBV5-1,TRBD1,CASSLDRGNTEAFF,TGCGCCAGCAGCTTGGACAGGGGGAACACTGAAGCTTTCTTT
TRBJ1-4,NA,TRBV28,TRBD1,CASSSRWTGPMSTNEKLFF,TGTGCCAGCAGTTCTCGGTGGACAGGGCCGATGTCCACTAATGAAAAACTGTTTTTT
TRBJ2-1,NA,TRBV6-6,TRBD2,CASSYPGGVTYNEQFF,TGTGCCAGCAGTTACCCGGGAGGGGTCACCTACAATGAGCAGTTCTTC
TRBJ1-1,once,TRBV7-9,NA,CASSPTALRTFF,TGTGCCAGCAGCCCCACCGCCCTGAGGACTTTCTTT
TRBJ2-2,once,TRBV5-1,NA,CASSSITSSTGELFF,TGCGCCAGCAGTTCGATCACTAGCAGCACCGGGGAGCTGTTTTTT
TRBJ1-1,NA,TRBV9,TRBD1,CASSPFPGQGGNTEAFF,TGTGCCAGCAGCCCTTTCCCGGGACAGGGGGGGAACACTGAAGCTTTCTTT
TRBJ1-5,NA,TRBV28,TRBD1,CASSQTGGFHQPQHF,TGTGCCAGTTCACAAACAGGGGGGTTCCATCAGCCCCAGCATTTT
TRBJ2-5,NA,TRBV7-3,NA,CASSPAGTSQETQYF,TGTGCCAGCAGCCCCGCCGGGACATCACAAGAGACCCAGTACTTC
TRBJ2-2,few,TRBV6-4,NA,CASSTGPNTGELFF,TGTGCCAGCAGCACAGGACCCAACACCGGGGAGCTGTTTTTT